The sequence of this TCR beta chain was determined in a study of CD8 T cells in ankylosing spondylitis. Findings and caveats of the study: It was reported that disease-linked clones were significantly enriched in matched ankylosing spondylitis synovial fluid. It appeared that ankylosing spondylitis blood was characterized by a TCR beta motif of about 8 highly homologous variants.

Using quantitative 5'-RACE with molecular barcodes, the authors made TCR beta libraries. TCRdb ran MiXCR on the 5' RACE reads and lists one entry per CDR3 protein. The sample consists of roughly 700,000 distinct CDR3 sequences, over 15% of them appearing once. Only a few counts were recorded for this clonotype. What it binds is not known. V shed 1 base and J shed 4 bases, with 10 bases lying between them. The CDR3 consists of 15 residues. The germline V gene encodes CDR1 MGHRA and CDR2 YSYEKL. Sequencing was carried out using blood, either unsorted or a sorted T cell fraction (not recorded which). V gene TRBV4-1 combines with J gene TRBJ2-2; D unclear. The receptor was derived from a male donor with ankylosing spondylitis. The CDR3 loop is CASSQVGIGTGELFF. The CDR3 DNA reads TGCGCCAGCAGCCAAGTCGGTATCGGCACCGGGGAGCTGTTTTTT.